Listed here is a single T cell receptor beta chain. Its antigen remains unidentified. It has no much larger one-base neighbor in the sample; base qualities were not kept. The same CDR3 is also encoded by other DNA sequences in this sample. Reading from cysteine to phenylalanine, the CDR3 counts 12 amino acids. Only CDR3 DNA remains: 36 bases, in frame from the first base. Trimming removed 0 bases from V and 4 bases from J, leaving 5 bases between the germline ends. The germline V gene yields SGHDT for CDR1 and YYEEEE for CDR2. The record originates from a study of CD8+ T cells in alopecia areata (dated by TCRdb to the late 2010s). General notes on the study: The treated patients, all with moderate-to-severe alopecia areata, were enrolled in an open-label pilot trial of oral tofacitinib given at 5 to 10 mg twice daily. Tofacitinib was administered for 6 to 18 months, and 6 months of follow-up off drug were then conducted to assess delayed response and recurrence. Human TCRbeta sequencing covered scalp tissue and sorted CD4+ and CD8+ peripheral blood T cells from patchy and totalis/universalis alopecia areata patients and healthy controls. The RNA source kit depended on sample type: the PAXgene miRNA kit for fixed scalp, the miRNeasy kit for PBMCs, and the RNeasy kit for mouse skin. To study T cell clonal expansion in alopecia areata, the researchers applied high-throughput TCRbeta sequencing to both the C3H/HeJ mouse model and human patients. The SALT score, which quantifies the percentage of affected scalp surface area, was used to measure disease severity in treated patients. Amplification of TCRbeta CDR3 regions was done by immunoSEQ multiplex PCR using 35 Vbeta forward primers and 13 Jbeta reverse primers. Biopsies were taken from tofacitinib-treated patients at baseline and at 4 and 24 weeks of treatment, and a later scalp biopsy was taken in several of the tofacitinib-treated patients. Clonality in the scalp was compared among normal scalp (n=4), patchy alopecia areata scalp (n=8), and alopecia totalis/universalis scalp (n=8). The paper as a whole reports these results and caveats: Scalp clonality and the number of expanded CD8+ clones among the top 100 scalp clones were significantly decreased by tofacitinib. Because the treated cohort was small and included a single nonresponder, larger studies are needed to assess links between baseline CD8+ expansion and response. Higher clonality and more expanded CD8+ clones were observed in lesional scalp than in normal scalp, particularly in alopecia totalis/universalis, a finding suggestive of antigenic drive. Unlike mouse skin, which is dominated by gammadelta T cells, normal human skin has resident alphabeta T cells that are also sequenced, and this complicates analysis of the scalp TCR repertoire. During tofacitinib treatment, many expanded lesional clones stuck around in both scalp and blood, and this persistence may partly explain why relapse happens after treatment is stopped. TCR sequences shared between patients were less clear than in mice, possibly partly because of HLA diversity in the patient population.

The library was built by means of the immunoSEQ multiplex PCR assay. To provide template for TCR sequencing, every sample had RNA extracted and reverse transcribed into cDNA. First-strand cDNA was synthesized with SuperScript III using a 2:1 mix of oligo-dT and random hexamers. A synthetic immune receptor repertoire was used to assess amplification bias, and residual bias was removed computationally. The paper's data handling went like this. Raw reads were preprocessed for error removal, and CDR3 was defined according to IMGT conventions as running from the conserved cysteine to phenylalanine. To get clonality, Shannon entropy was normalized by log2 of the number of productive unique TCRs and the result was subtracted from 1. CD4 or CD8 identity of scalp clones was inferred by cross-referencing scalp TCRbeta sequences with sorted blood CD4 and CD8 repertoires. Not all clones reach the TCRdb copy of this immuneACCESS table, which keeps in-frame sequences only. Checked studies attribute under half of the gap to unresolved V genes and leave the rest unexplained. The V and J calls and clone size are taken from that table; D and trimming were inferred from the DNA. This sample holds approximately 100,000 clones; roughly 60% were observed only once. Of the sample, 15% to 20% is held by the ten largest clones.

The treatment or condition label for this specimen denotes: oral pan-JAK inhibitor, 5-10 mg twice daily. Lesional scalp punch biopsies and peripheral blood were collected from alopecia areata patients. PBMCs were isolated by density centrifugation and stained for CD3, CD4 and CD8, after which CD4+ and CD8+ T cells were sorted on a FACSAria. The clonotype comes from a human donor with alopecia areata. The sequence links TRBV5-6 to TRBJ2-7; too little of a D gene remains to name it. The sequencing used CD8+ T cells sorted from blood, collected between weeks 55 and 70, from a patient treated with tofacitinib. DNA sequence: TGTGCCAGCAGCTTGGGGAGATACGAGCAGTACTTC. Its product reads: CASSLGRYEQYF.